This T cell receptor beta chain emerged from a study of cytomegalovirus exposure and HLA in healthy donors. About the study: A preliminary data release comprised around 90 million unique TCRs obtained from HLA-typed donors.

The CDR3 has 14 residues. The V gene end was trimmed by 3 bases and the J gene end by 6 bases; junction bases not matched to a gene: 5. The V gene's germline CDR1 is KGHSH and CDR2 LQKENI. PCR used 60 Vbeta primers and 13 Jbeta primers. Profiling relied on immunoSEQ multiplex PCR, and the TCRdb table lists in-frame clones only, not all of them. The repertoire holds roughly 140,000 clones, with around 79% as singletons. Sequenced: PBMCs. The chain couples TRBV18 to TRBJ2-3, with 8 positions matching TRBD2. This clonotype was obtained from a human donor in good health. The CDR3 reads CASSPPSGSDTQYF. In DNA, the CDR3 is TGTGCCAGCTCACCCCCAAGCGGGAGTGATACGCAGTATTTT.